The 9 T cell receptor beta chains reported below all come from one sample, sequenced in a study of blood T cell repertoires in COVID-19. TCRdb keeps only in-frame clones here, not all; method: immunoSEQ multiplex PCR. The data hold some 98,000 clones, with 84% observed a single time. The sample comprised peripheral blood. The receptors shown here come from a man aged 55 to 70 with acute or convalescent COVID-19.

CDR3 protein: CASSPSRVGLETQYF. The CDR3 DNA reads TGTGCCAGCTCACCATCGAGGGTAGGCTTGGAGACCCAGTACTTC. The chain recombines TRBV18 with TRBJ2-5; D possibly corresponds to TRBD2 (5 bases). This CDR3 region has 15 residues. Per the germline V gene, CDR1 is KGHSH and CDR2 is LQKENI. The V end lost 2 bases, the J end lost 5 bases, and 15 bases lay between the germline ends.

There are a few counts of this clone. This rearrangement joins TRBV6-2 or TRBV6-3 to TRBJ1-2; 9 bases line up with TRBD1. This CDR3 has 16 amino acids. The V segment lost 5 bases and the J segment 4 bases; nucleotides outside the gene matches: 11. CDR1 MNHEY and CDR2 SVGEGT come from the germline V gene. The CDR3 reads CASSPMTGGNRYGYTF. The CDR3 bases are TGTGCCAGCAGTCCGATGACAGGGGGAAATCGCTATGGCTACACCTTC.

The V gene is TRBV28, the J gene TRBJ1-5; tentative D call: TRBD1 (6 bases). V gave up 11 bases and J gave up 6 bases, with 17 bases separating them. Germline lookup yields CDR1 MDHEN and CDR2 SYDVKM. This CDR3 region has 13 residues. This chain's CDR3 is CALGWGGGQPQHF. The CDR3 DNA follows: TGTGCCCTCGGATGGGGAGGGGGTCAGCCCCAGCATTTT.

The chain is built from TRBV6-2 or TRBV6-3 and TRBJ1-5; D gene uncertain. The CDR3 has 13 residues. The germline V gene encodes CDR1 MNHEY and CDR2 SVGEGT. Trimming cost V 2 bases and J 7 bases, with 9 bases left between them. This CDR3 is CASSYGGSQPQHF. The DNA of the CDR3 is TGTGCCAGCAGTTACGGAGGGTCACAGCCCCAGCATTTT.

This chain joins TRBV3-1 (or the pseudogene TRBV3-2) and TRBJ1-1, with a weak D call TRBD1 (5 bases). The CDR3 has 16 residues. V lost 4 bases, J lost 1 base, and 16 bases lay in between. CDR1 and CDR2 (germline): LGHDT, YNNKEL (reference sequence). The CDR3 nucleotides read TGTGCCAGCAGCCGGCCTGGAGCAGGGCCGAACACTGAAGCTTTCTTT. Its protein product is CASSRPGAGPNTEAFF.

This chain joins TRBV29-1 and TRBJ1-2, with D unresolved. The CDR3 totals 15 residues. Germline V lookup: CDR1 SQVTM, CDR2 ANQGSEA. Trimming shortened V by 1 base and J by 5 bases, and 17 bases separated the two germline ends. The CDR3 sequence: CSVEVARNQVYGYTF. CDR3 DNA sequence: TGCAGCGTTGAAGTAGCCCGAAACCAAGTTTATGGCTACACCTTC.

J is TRBJ1-5 and V is TRBV9; D is unresolved. Per germline, CDR1 SGDLS and CDR2 YYNGEE. The CDR3 totals 15 residues. V was shortened by 3 bases and J by 4 bases, with 14 bases between the two germline ends. The CDR3 bases are TGTGCCAGCAGCGGTACAGCATCAATTAATCAGCCCCAGCATTTT. Translated: CASSGTASINQPQHF.

This chain joins TRBV6-4 and TRBJ1-2; D uncertain. Germline values: CDR1 MRHNA, CDR2 SNTAGT. Trimming left V 6 bases short and J 4 bases short, with 21 bases between. The CDR3 totals 16 residues. Written as DNA, the CDR3 is TGTGCCAGCAGCCCCCGGGGTGACGGGATGATCTATGGCTACACCTTC. It translates to CASSPRGDGMIYGYTF.

Remarks on this clone: The sample holds other DNA sequences that translate to the same CDR3. CDR3 sequence (DNA): TGTGCTAGTGGTTTGGTAAGGGGCGGAGATACGCAGTATTTT. Translating gives CASGLVRGGDTQYF. The rearrangement links TRBV12-5 to TRBJ2-3; maybe TRBD1 (5 bases). V lost 0 bases to trimming and J lost 5 bases, with 9 bases between them. CDR1 and CDR2 (germline): LGHNT, FRNRAP. This CDR3 has 14 amino acids. The full variable domain, with the rest looked up from reference TRBV12-5 and TRBJ2-3, is DARVTQTPRHKVTEMGQEVTMRCQPILGHNTVFWYRQTMMQGLELLAYFRNRAPLDDSGMPKDRFSAEMPDATLATLKIQPSEPRDSAVYFCASGLVRGGDTQYFGPGTRLTVL.